Listed here are 6 T cell receptor beta chains from one sample, sequenced in a study of cytomegalovirus exposure and HLA in healthy donors. The PCR used 60 Vbeta and 13 Jbeta primers. The protocol was immunoSEQ multiplex PCR, while the TCRdb copy is restricted to in-frame clones and leaves out a portion. The repertoire has about 77,000 clones, 70% to 80% of them found once; the top ten carry 3% to 4%. Sequenced sample: PBMCs. All receptors come from a man aged 40-50 years in good health and CMV-seronegative.

The sample holds a few counts of this clone. The junction shows a germline mismatch at one end, possibly a read error. The chain is built from TRBV30 and TRBJ1-1, with TRBD1 identical over 11 bases. CDR3 size: 15 residues. Germline CDR1 is GTSNPN and CDR2 is SVGIG (reference sequence). CDR3 loop: CPWSGTGGVNTEAFF. CDR3 nucleotide sequence: TGTCCCTGGAGTGGGACAGGGGGGGTGAATACTGAAGCTTTCTTC.

In the case of this clone: One junction end disagrees with the germline gene, perhaps due to a read error. The genes are TRBV12-5 and TRBJ1-5; D call uncertain. The CDR3 length is 12 residues. Germline V lookup: CDR1 LGHNT, CDR2 FRNRAP. In nucleotides, the CDR3 is TGTGCTAGTGGTTTGGCCGGGGTGGCGGTAGATTTT. Amino acid sequence: CASGLAGVAVDF.

This chain uses TRBV10-3 with TRBJ2-2; D perhaps matches TRBD1 (6 bases). The CDR3 sequence is 16 residues long. Trimming left V 3 bases short and J 1 base short, with 12 bases between. Per the germline V gene, CDR1 is ENHRY and CDR2 is SYGVKD. The CDR3: CAISDFRTENTGELFF. CDR3 DNA: TGTGCCATCAGTGATTTCCGGACAGAGAACACCGGGGAGCTGTTTTTT.

About this clone: A junction end diverges from the germline sequence, so it may reflect a read error. The chain uses TRBV29-1 and TRBJ1-2; TRBD1 aligns across 10 bases. Germline V gene data show CDR1 as SQVTM and CDR2 as ANQGSEA. CDR3 length equals 14 residues. The chain's CDR3 is CSVEPGQGKDGYPF. In DNA, the CDR3 is TGCAGCGTTGAACCGGGACAGGGGAAGGATGGCTACCCCTTC.

This clone was picked up one time. This sample also contains other DNA sequences that code for the same CDR3. The chain couples TRBV19 to TRBJ2-7, with 9 bases matching TRBD1. Germline V gene data show CDR1 as LNHDA and CDR2 as SQIVND (reference sequence). J gave up 4 bases and V 5 bases, and 6 bases lay outside the gene matches. This CDR3 is built from 14 residues. The CDR3 loop is CASSPRDREYEQYF. The CDR3 coding sequence is TGTGCCAGTAGTCCTCGGGACAGGGAATACGAGCAGTACTTC.

The rearrangement uses TRBV30 and TRBJ2-3; D is undetermined. Germline CDR1 reads GTSNPN; CDR2 reads SVGIG (reference sequence). The V and J ends lost 4 bases and 0 bases respectively, with 8 bases between them. The length of the CDR3 is 13 residues. DNA for the CDR3: TGTGCCTGGAAATTTGGCAGCACAGATACGCAGTATTTT. Translated: CAWKFGSTDTQYF.